Following are 5 T cell receptor beta chains from one sample sequenced in a study of post-analysis software for immune sequencing data. These TCRs' antigens remain unknown. Included in the TCR beta cDNA libraries were unique molecular identifiers. TCRdb re-called the PCR reads through MiXCR, storing one row per CDR3 protein. Of approximately 260,000 distinct CDR3 sequences listed, about 40% were seen once; the top ten hold under 5%. Whole-study findings and limits: When patients were compared with controls, five TRBV segments were more frequent, TRBV5-6, TRBV5-1 and TRBV20-1 among them.

The sequencing input was blood. The receptors were sampled from a girl aged 5-17 years with multiple sclerosis.

On this clonotype itself: This may be a read error, as it is one base from a much larger clone. The rearrangement uses TRBV7-2 and TRBJ1-2, with 8 nucleotides matching TRBD1. Trimming at V came to 5 bases and at J to 6 bases, leaving 11 bases not matched to a gene. The CDR3 contains 15 residues. Germline lookup yields CDR1 SGHTA and CDR2 FQGNSA. CDR3: CASSLSTGESHGYTF. CDR3 nucleotides: TGTGCCAGCAGCCTCTCGACAGGGGAGAGCCATGGCTACACCTTC.

This clonotype has ten or more counts. The chain has TRBV7-9 and TRBJ2-5; the D gene is possibly TRBD2 (6 bases). This CDR3 has 14 residues. Germline CDR1 SEHNR, CDR2 FQNEAQ (reference sequence). The V end lost 5 bases, the J end lost 2 bases, and 12 bases lay between the germline ends. The CDR3 region is CASSPPRGQETQYF. CDR3 coding DNA: TGTGCCAGCAGCCCTCCCCGGGGGCAAGAGACCCAGTACTTC. Full variable domain (remainder filled in from reference TRBV7-9 and TRBJ2-5): DTGVSQNPRHKITKRGQNVTFRCDPISEHNRLYWYRQTLGQGPEFLTYFQNEAQLEKSRLLSDRFSAERPKGSFSTLEIQRTEQGDSAMYLCASSPPRGQETQYFGPGTRLLVL.

This clonotype has a count of ten or more. The V and J genes are TRBV3-1 and TRBJ1-2; D remains unclear. Germline CDR1 reads LGHDT; CDR2 reads YNNKEL (reference sequence). The CDR3 sequence is 14 residues long. V was shortened by 1 base and J by 3 bases, with 9 bases between the two germline ends. The CDR3 protein is CASSQGGGHYGYTF. The CDR3 region has the DNA TGTGCCAGCAGCCAAGGAGGCGGACACTATGGCTACACCTTC.

This rearrangement joins TRBV6-6 to TRBJ1-1; no clear D. The CDR3 spans 13 residues. The V gene's germline CDR1 is MNHNY and CDR2 SVGAGI (reference sequence). V lost 8 bases and J lost 4, with 14 bases in between. Here the CDR3 reads CASHVWGSTEAFF. In DNA, the CDR3 is TGTGCCAGCCACGTGTGGGGAAGCACTGAAGCTTTCTTT.

The gene calls are TRBV10-3 and TRBJ2-2, with D uncertain. CDR1 is ENHRY, CDR2 SYGVKD, per germline. The germline V and J ends were trimmed by 7 bases and 2 bases, with 8 bases remaining between them. The CDR3 is 13 residues long. DNA for the CDR3: TGTGCCATCAAAGCAGATAACACCGGGGAGCTGTTTTTT. Amino acid sequence: CAIKADNTGELFF.